This TCR beta chain was identified in a study of cytomegalovirus exposure and HLA in healthy donors. Germline V lookup: CDR1 SGHNT, CDR2 YENEEA. V was clipped by 1 base and J by 9 bases; unmatched bases: 3. This CDR3 is built from 14 residues. In the PCR, 60 Vbeta and 13 Jbeta primers were used. Clones were read by immunoSEQ multiplex PCR, and TCRdb kept only the in-frame ones, dropping some. The sample has 200,000 or so clones; approximately 80% are singletons. Sequenced material: PBMCs. The sequence derives from a woman aged 18-30 years in good health and CMV-seropositive. The chain links TRBV11-3 to TRBJ1-6, with 7 bases matching TRBD1. The CDR3, as DNA: TGTGCCAGCAGCTTAGTGACAGGGAGTTCACCCCTCCACTTT. As protein: CASSLVTGSSPLHF. Full variable domain (remainder filled in from reference TRBV11-3 and TRBJ1-6): EAGVVQSPRYKIIEKKQPVAFWCNPISGHNTLYWYLQNLGQGPELLIRYENEEAVDDSQLPKDRFSAERLKGVDSTLKIQPAELGDSAVYLCASSLVTGSSPLHFGNGTRLTVT.